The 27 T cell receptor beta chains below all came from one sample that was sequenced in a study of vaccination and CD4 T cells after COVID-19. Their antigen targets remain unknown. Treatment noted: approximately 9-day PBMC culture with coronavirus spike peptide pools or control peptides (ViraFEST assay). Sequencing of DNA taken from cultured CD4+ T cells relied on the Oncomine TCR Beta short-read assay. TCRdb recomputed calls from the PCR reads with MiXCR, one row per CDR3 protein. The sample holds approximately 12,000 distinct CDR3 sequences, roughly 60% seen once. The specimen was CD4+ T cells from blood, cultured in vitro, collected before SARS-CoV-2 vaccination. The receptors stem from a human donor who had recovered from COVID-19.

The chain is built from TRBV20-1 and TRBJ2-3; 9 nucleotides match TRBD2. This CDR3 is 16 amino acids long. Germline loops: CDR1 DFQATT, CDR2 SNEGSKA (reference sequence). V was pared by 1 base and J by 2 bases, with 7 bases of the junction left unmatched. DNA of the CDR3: TGCAGTGCTAGAGTGAGACTAGCGGAAAACACAGATACGCAGTATTTT. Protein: CSARVRLAENTDTQYF.

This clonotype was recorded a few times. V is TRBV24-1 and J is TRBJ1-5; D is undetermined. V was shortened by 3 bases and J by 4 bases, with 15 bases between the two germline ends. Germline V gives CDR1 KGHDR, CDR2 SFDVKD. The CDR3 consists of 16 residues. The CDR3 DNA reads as TGTGCCACCAGTGATGGCAACAGCAACTTAAATCAGCCCCAGCATTTT. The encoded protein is CATSDGNSNLNQPQHF.

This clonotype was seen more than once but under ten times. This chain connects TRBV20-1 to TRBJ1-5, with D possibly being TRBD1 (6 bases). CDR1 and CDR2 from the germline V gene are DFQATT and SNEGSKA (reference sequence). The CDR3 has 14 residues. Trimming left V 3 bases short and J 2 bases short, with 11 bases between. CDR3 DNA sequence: TGCAGTGCTAGGGCAGGGGTGGGCAATCAGCCCCAGCATTTT. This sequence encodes CSARAGVGNQPQHF.

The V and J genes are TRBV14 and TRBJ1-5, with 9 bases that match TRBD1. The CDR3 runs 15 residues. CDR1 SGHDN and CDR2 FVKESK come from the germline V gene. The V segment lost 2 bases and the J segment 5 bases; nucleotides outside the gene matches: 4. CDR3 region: CASSQTDRGYQPQHF. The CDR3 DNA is TGTGCCAGCAGCCAAACTGACAGGGGGTATCAGCCCCAGCATTTT.

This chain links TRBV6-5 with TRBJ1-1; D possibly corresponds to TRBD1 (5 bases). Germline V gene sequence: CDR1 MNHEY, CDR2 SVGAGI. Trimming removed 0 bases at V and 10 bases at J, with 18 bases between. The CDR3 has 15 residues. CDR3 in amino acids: CASSYSTPGRGRAFF. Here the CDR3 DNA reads TGTGCCAGCAGTTACTCGACCCCAGGGAGAGGTAGAGCTTTCTTT.

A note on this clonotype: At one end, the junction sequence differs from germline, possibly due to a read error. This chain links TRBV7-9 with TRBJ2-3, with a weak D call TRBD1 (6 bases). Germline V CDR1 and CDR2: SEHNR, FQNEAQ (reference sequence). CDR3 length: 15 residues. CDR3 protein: CASSVAQGFTDTQYF. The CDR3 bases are TGTGCCAGCAGCGTAGCGCAGGGGTTCACAGATACGCAGTATTTT. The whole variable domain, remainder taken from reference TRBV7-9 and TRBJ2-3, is DTGVSQNPRHKITKRGQNVTFRCDPISEHNRLYWYRQTLGQGPEFLTYFQNEAQLEKSRLLSDRFSAERPKGSFSTLEIQRTEQGDSAMYLCASSVAQGFTDTQYFGPGTRLTVL.

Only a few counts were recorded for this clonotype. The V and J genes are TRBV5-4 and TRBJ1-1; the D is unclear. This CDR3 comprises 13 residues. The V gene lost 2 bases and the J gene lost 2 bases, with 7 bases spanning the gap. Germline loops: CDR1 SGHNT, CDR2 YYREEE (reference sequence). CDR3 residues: CASSLPGNTEAFF. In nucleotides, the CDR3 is TGTGCCAGCAGCTTACCCGGCAACACTGAAGCTTTCTTT.

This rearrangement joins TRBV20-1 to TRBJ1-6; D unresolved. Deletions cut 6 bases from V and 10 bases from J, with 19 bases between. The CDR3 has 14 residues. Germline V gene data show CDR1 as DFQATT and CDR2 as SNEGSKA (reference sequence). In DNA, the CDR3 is TGCAGTGCCAGTAAGCCACTCGGGAAATCACCCCTCCACTTT. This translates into CSASKPLGKSPLHF.

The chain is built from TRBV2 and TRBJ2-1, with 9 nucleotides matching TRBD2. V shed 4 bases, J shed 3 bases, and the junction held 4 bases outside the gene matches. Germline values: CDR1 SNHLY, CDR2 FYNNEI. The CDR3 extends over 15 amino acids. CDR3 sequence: CASSGGTSFYNEQFF. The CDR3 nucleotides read TGTGCCAGCAGTGGTGGGACTAGCTTCTACAATGAGCAGTTCTTC.

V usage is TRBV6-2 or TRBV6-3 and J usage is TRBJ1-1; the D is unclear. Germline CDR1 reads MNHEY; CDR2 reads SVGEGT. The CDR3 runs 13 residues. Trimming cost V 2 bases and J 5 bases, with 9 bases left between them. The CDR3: CASSYRHKTEAFF. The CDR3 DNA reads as TGTGCCAGCAGTTACCGACATAAGACTGAAGCTTTCTTT.

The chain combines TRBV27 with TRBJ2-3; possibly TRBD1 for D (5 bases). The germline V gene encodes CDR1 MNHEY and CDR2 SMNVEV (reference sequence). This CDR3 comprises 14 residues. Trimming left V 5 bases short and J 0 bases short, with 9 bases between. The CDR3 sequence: CASSAYRSTDTQYF. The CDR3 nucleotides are TGTGCCAGCAGTGCCTACAGGAGCACAGATACGCAGTATTTT.

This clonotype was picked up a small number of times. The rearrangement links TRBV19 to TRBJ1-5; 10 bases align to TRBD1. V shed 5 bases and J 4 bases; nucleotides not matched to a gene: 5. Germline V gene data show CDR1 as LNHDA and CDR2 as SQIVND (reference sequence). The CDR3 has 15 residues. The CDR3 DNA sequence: TGTGCCAGTAGTTCCGGGACAGGGGTGAATCAGCCCCAGCATTTT. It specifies CASSSGTGVNQPQHF.

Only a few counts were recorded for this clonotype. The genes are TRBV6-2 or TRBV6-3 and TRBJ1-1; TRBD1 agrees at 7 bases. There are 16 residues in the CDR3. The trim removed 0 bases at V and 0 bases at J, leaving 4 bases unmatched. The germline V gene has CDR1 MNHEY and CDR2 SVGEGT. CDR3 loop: CASSYSRDRMNTEAFF. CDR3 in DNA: TGTGCCAGCAGTTACTCCCGGGACAGAATGAACACTGAAGCTTTCTTT.

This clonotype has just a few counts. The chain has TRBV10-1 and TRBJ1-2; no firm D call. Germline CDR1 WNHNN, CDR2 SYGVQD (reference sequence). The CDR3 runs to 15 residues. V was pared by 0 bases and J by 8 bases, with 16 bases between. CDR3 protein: CASSESIGSITGYTF. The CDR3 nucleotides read TGCGCCAGCAGTGAGTCGATAGGCAGCATTACGGGCTACACCTTC.

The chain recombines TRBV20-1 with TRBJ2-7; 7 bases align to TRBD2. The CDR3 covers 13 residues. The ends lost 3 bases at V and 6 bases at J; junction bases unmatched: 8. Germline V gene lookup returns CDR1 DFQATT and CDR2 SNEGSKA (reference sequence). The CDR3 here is CSASPSGSLEQYF. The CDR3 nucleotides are TGCAGTGCTAGTCCTAGCGGTAGTCTCGAGCAGTACTTC.

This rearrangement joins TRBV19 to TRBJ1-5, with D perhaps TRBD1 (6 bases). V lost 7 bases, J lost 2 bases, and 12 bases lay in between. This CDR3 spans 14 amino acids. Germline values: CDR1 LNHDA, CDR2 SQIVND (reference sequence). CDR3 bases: TGTGCCAGTATTGGGGGGCTGGGCAATCAGCCCCAGCATTTT. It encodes CASIGGLGNQPQHF. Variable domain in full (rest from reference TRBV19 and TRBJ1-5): DGGITQSPKYLFRKEGQNVTLSCEQNLNHDAMYWYRQDPGQGLRLIYYSQIVNDFQKGDIAEGYSVSREKKESFPLTVTSAQKNPTAFYLCASIGGLGNQPQHFGDGTRLSIL.

The CDR3 loop reads CASSEAHGYGYTF. As DNA, the CDR3 is TGTGCCAGCAGTGAAGCGCATGGCTATGGCTACACCTTC. The chain recombines TRBV6-1 with TRBJ1-2; D is uncertain. The germline CDR1 and CDR2 sequences are MNHNS and SASEGT. This CDR3 spans 13 amino acids. Trimming pared 0 bases from V and 4 bases from J, leaving 6 bases between.

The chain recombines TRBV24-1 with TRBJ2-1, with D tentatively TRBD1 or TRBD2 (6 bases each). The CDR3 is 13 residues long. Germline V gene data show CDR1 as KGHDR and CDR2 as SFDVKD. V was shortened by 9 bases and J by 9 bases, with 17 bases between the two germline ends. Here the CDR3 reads CATQGPGAPEQFF. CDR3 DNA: TGTGCCACCCAGGGGCCGGGGGCCCCTGAGCAGTTCTTC.

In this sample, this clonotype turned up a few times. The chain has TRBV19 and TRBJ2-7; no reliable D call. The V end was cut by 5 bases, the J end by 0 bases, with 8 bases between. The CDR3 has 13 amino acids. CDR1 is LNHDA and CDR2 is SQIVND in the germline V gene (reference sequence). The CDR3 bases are TGTGCCAGTAGTCGCGACAACTCCTACGAGCAGTACTTC. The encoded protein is CASSRDNSYEQYF.

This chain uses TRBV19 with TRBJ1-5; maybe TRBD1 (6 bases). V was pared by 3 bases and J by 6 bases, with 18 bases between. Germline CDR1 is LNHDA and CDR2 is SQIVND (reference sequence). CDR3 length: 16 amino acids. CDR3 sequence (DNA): TGTGCCAGTAGTATTGCGAACAGCAGGGGCTCTCAGCCCCAGCATTTT. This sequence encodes CASSIANSRGSQPQHF.

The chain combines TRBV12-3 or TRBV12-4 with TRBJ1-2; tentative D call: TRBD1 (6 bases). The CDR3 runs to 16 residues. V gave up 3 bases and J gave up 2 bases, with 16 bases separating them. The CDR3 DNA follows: TGTGCCAGCAGTTTCGGGGGCGCAGGAGAAAACTATGGCTACACCTTC. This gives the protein CASSFGGAGENYGYTF.

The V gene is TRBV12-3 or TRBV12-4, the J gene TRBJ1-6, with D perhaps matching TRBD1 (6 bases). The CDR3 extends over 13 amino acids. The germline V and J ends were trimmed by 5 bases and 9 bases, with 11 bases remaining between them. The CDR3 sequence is CASSKQGPSPLHF. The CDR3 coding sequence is TGTGCCAGCAGTAAACAGGGTCCTTCACCCCTCCACTTT.

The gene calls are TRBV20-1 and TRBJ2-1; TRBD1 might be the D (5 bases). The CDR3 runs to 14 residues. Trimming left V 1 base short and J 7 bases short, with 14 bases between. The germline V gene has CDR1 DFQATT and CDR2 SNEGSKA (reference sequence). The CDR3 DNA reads TGCAGTGCTAGAGTGGTGGGGCAGGGTAATGAGCAGTTCTTC. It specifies CSARVVGQGNEQFF.

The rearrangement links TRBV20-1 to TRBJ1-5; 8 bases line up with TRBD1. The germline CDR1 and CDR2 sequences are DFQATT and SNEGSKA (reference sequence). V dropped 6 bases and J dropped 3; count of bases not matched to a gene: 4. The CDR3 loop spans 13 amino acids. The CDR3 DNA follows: TGCAGTGCCCAGGGGGCCCTCAATCAGCCCCAGCATTTT. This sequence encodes CSAQGALNQPQHF.

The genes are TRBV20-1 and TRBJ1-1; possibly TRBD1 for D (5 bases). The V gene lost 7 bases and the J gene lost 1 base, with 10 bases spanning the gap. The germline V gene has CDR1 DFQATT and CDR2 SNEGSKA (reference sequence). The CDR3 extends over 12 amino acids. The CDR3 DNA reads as TGCAGTGTGGAGGGGCCGAACACTGAAGCTTTCTTT. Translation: CSVEGPNTEAFF.

CDR3 amino acids: CASSQQVGNQPQHF. The CDR3 DNA reads as TGTGCCAGCAGTCAGCAGGTCGGGAATCAGCCCCAGCATTTT. J is TRBJ1-5 and V is TRBV28; no clear D. CDR1 is MDHEN, CDR2 SYDVKM, per germline. The length of the CDR3 is 14 residues. V lost 5 bases and J lost 4, with 12 bases in between.

The CDR3 coding sequence is TGTGCCAGCAGCCAACCCGAATTAACGCTGGGCACTGAAGCTTTCTTT. Encoded protein: CASSQPELTLGTEAFF. V and J are TRBV11-3 and TRBJ1-1, with D uncertain. Germline values: CDR1 SGHNT, CDR2 YENEEA. Trimming removed 5 bases at V and 4 bases at J, with 20 bases between. This CDR3 has 16 amino acids.